The 13 T cell receptor beta chains given below trace back to one sample, sequenced in a study of hypomethylating agent response in myelodysplastic syndrome. TCRdb's copy holds only in-frame clones and misses some; the assay was immunoSEQ multiplex PCR. Found here are some 6,200 clones, about four fifths of them singletons; the top ten hold around a quarter. The sample consisted of bone marrow, taken before or after starting hypomethylating agent treatment for myelodysplastic syndrome (not recorded which). Source of these receptors: a human donor with myelodysplastic syndrome.

The chain uses TRBV11-2 and TRBJ1-2, with unresolved D. Trimming removed 1 base from V and 2 bases from J, with 5 bases in between. This CDR3 is 13 amino acids long. The V gene's germline CDR1 is SGHAT and CDR2 FQNNGV. CDR3 protein: CASSLAHNYGYTF. In DNA form, the CDR3 reads TGTGCCAGCAGCTTAGCTCACAACTATGGCTACACCTTC.

The rearrangement uses TRBV19 and TRBJ1-5; tentatively, D is TRBD1 (5 bases). V lost 4 bases and J lost 2, with 12 bases in between. CDR1 LNHDA and CDR2 SQIVND come from the germline V gene (reference sequence). CDR3 length equals 15 residues. CDR3 coding DNA: TGTGCCAGTAGTACCTCTCCGGGGCGCAATCAGCCCCAGCATTTT. Translation gives CASSTSPGRNQPQHF.

The rearrangement joins TRBV2 to TRBJ2-4; 11 bases map to TRBD2. This CDR3 spans 16 amino acids. V was clipped by 6 bases and J by 6 bases; unmatched bases: 10. Looked up from germline, CDR1 is SNHLY and CDR2 is FYNNEI. CDR3: CASRRGLAGGVNIQYF. CDR3 bases: TGTGCCAGCAGGAGGGGGCTAGCGGGAGGCGTAAACATTCAGTACTTC.

V and J are TRBV6-5 and TRBJ1-4; D not certain. The CDR3 is 14 amino acids. Germline lookup yields CDR1 MNHEY and CDR2 SVGAGI. Trimming pared 4 bases from V and 7 bases from J, leaving 13 bases between. The CDR3 nucleotides read TGTGCCAGCAGTTTAGGCGTGATGGGTGAAAAACTGTTTTTT. Amino acid sequence: CASSLGVMGEKLFF.

This chain uses TRBV6-1 with TRBJ2-1; D might be TRBD1 (6 bases). Trimming shortened V by 6 bases and J by 3 bases, and 12 bases separated the two germline ends. CDR3 size: 14 residues. Germline V gene lookup returns CDR1 MNHNS and CDR2 SASEGT. As DNA, the CDR3 is TGTGCCAGCAGGGACAGAACAGGCTACAATGAGCAGTTCTTC. This encodes CASRDRTGYNEQFF.

The genes are TRBV6-5 and TRBJ1-2; TRBD1 matches at 8 bases. This CDR3 has 13 amino acids. Germline CDR1 MNHEY, CDR2 SVGAGI. The V and J ends lost 5 bases and 2 bases, in that order; junction bases with no gene match: 1. CDR3 sequence: CASSTGGNYGYTF. CDR3 nucleotides: TGTGCCAGCAGTACAGGGGGAAACTATGGCTACACCTTC.

The V and J genes are TRBV14 and TRBJ1-3, with 8 bases aligning to TRBD1. The CDR3 is 16 amino acids. Germline assignment: CDR1 SGHDN and CDR2 FVKESK. The junction had 10 bases not matched to a gene; V was cut back by 4 bases and J by 5 bases. Here the CDR3 reads CASSPLGRDRRNTIYF. In DNA, the CDR3 is TGTGCCAGCAGCCCCTTGGGCCGGGACAGGAGAAACACCATATATTTT.

The V call is TRBV11-3, the J call TRBJ2-1, with 11 bases that match TRBD2. V shed 5 bases, J shed 7 bases, and the junction held 13 bases outside the gene matches. The germline CDR1 and CDR2 sequences are SGHNT and YENEEA. The length of the CDR3 is 17 residues. The CDR3 loop is CASSPTQLAGDWNEQFF. The CDR3 bases are TGTGCCAGCAGCCCAACTCAACTAGCGGGAGACTGGAATGAGCAGTTCTTC.

The chain recombines TRBV2 with TRBJ2-1, with TRBD2 identical over 9 bases. The CDR3 has 18 residues. Trimming at V came to 4 bases and at J to 4 bases, leaving 14 bases not matched to a gene. From germline, CDR1 is SNHLY and CDR2 FYNNEI. CDR3 amino acids: CASSAPEGGLAIYNEQFF. The CDR3 DNA reads as TGTGCCAGCAGTGCTCCCGAGGGGGGACTAGCTATTTACAATGAGCAGTTCTTC.

The CDR3 protein is CASSLAAGGQETQYF. CDR3 coding DNA: TGTGCCAGCAGCTTAGCGGCGGGCGGCCAAGAGACCCAGTACTTC. The J gene is TRBJ2-5, the V gene TRBV7-7; D is perhaps TRBD2 (5 bases). The CDR3 is 15 amino acids. Trimming removed 0 bases from V and 1 base from J, with 9 bases in between. Germline V lookup: CDR1 SSHAT, CDR2 FNYEAQ (reference sequence).

The sample holds one count of this clone. V and J are TRBV11-3 and TRBJ2-7; TRBD1 matches 10 bases. V was clipped by 3 bases and J by 2 bases; unmatched bases: 7. The CDR3 is 16 residues long. The germline V gene has CDR1 SGHNT and CDR2 YENEEA. CDR3 coding DNA: TGTGCCAGCAGCTTTTATGGGACAGGGGAAACCTACGAGCAGTACTTC. Translating it yields CASSFYGTGETYEQYF.

The chain carries TRBV10-3 and TRBJ2-7; D unresolved. V shed 2 bases and J shed 5 bases, with 7 bases lying between them. The CDR3 is 12 amino acids. Germline lookup yields CDR1 ENHRY and CDR2 SYGVKD. The CDR3 loop is CAISERGDEQYF. The DNA for the CDR3 is TGTGCCATCAGTGAGAGAGGTGACGAGCAGTACTTC.

The chain uses TRBV7-9 and TRBJ2-1; D unclear. This CDR3 contains 13 residues. V lost 2 bases, J lost 3 bases, and 5 bases lay in between. Germline assignment: CDR1 SEHNR and CDR2 FQNEAQ (reference sequence). The CDR3 DNA reads TGTGCCAGCAGCTTAAACGTCTACAATGAGCAGTTCTTC. Translated: CASSLNVYNEQFF.